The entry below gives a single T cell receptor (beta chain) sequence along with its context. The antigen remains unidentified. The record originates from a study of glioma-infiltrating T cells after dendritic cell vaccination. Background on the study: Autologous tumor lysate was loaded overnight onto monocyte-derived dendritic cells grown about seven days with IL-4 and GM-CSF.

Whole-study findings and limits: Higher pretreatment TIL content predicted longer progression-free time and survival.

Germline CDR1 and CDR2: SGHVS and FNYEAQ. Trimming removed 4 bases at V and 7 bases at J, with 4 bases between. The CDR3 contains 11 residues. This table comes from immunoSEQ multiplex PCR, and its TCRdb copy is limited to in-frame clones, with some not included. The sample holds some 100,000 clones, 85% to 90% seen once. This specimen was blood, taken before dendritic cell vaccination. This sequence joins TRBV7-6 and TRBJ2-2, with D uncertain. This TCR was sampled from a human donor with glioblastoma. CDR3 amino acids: CASSSHGELFF. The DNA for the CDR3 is TGTGCCAGCAGCTCACACGGGGAGCTGTTTTTT.